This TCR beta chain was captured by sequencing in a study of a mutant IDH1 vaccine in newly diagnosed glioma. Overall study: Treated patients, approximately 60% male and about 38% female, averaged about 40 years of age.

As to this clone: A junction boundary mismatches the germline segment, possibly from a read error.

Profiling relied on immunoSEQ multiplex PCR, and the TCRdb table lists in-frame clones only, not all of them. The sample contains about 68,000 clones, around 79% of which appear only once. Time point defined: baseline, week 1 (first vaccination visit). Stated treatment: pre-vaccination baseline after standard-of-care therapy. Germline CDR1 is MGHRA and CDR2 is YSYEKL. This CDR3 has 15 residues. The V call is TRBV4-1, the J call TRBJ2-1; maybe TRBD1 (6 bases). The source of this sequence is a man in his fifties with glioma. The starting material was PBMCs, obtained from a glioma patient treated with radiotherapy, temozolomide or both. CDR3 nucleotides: TGCGCCAGCAGCCAAGATGAGGACAGCTACGATGAGCAGTTCTTC. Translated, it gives CASSQDEDSYDEQFF.